The 22 T cell receptor beta chains reported below all come from one sample, sequenced in a study of blood T cell repertoires in COVID-19. Some clones are missing from TCRdb's copy, which holds only in-frame ones; the method was immunoSEQ multiplex PCR. The sample consists of roughly 150,000 clones, approximately 91% of them appearing once. Material for sequencing was peripheral blood. All receptors derive from a man between 18 and 35 years old with COVID-19, enrolled during active disease.

The genes are TRBV27 and TRBJ1-2; 7 positions match TRBD1. V was clipped by 0 bases and J by 2 bases; unmatched bases: 3. The CDR3 covers 15 residues. Germline CDR1 and CDR2: MNHEY and SMNVEV (reference sequence). CDR3 nucleotide sequence: TGTGCCAGCAGTTTATCTGCAGGGGGGAACTATGGCTACACCTTC. Protein product: CASSLSAGGNYGYTF.

This chain uses TRBV19 with TRBJ2-7; TRBD2 is a possible D gene (5 bases). Germline assignment: CDR1 LNHDA and CDR2 SQIVND (reference sequence). This CDR3 comprises 15 residues. V lost 3 bases and J lost 0, with 12 bases in between. CDR3 DNA sequence: TGTGCCAGTAGTATTTTTTCCGGGGTCTCCTACGAGCAGTACTTC. This sequence encodes CASSIFSGVSYEQYF.

The J gene is TRBJ2-1, the V gene TRBV7-7, with a tentative D call TRBD2 (6 bases). Trimming left V 1 base short and J 6 bases short, with 7 bases between. CDR3 length: 13 residues. Looked up from germline, CDR1 is SSHAT and CDR2 is FNYEAQ (reference sequence). The DNA of the CDR3 is TGTGCCAGCAGCTTAGAACTAGCCAATGAGCAGTTCTTC. Translated: CASSLELANEQFF.

V and J are TRBV3-1 (or the pseudogene TRBV3-2) and TRBJ2-5, with a possible D match to TRBD2 (6 bases). Between the trimmed V and J ends, which lost 1 base and 4 bases, there was a span of 13 bases. Germline CDR1 is LGHDT and CDR2 is YNNKEL (reference sequence). This CDR3 region has 15 residues. CDR3 bases: TGTGCCAGCAGCCAAGGGGCGGCGGGGTTAGAGACCCAGTACTTC. Translating it yields CASSQGAAGLETQYF.

V usage is TRBV20-1 and J usage is TRBJ2-2, with D perhaps TRBD1 (6 bases). Trimming shortened V by 3 bases and J by 6 bases, and 14 bases separated the two germline ends. This CDR3 spans 14 amino acids. CDR1 and CDR2 (germline): DFQATT, SNEGSKA (reference sequence). CDR3 in amino acids: CSASTGKGAGELFF. Here the CDR3 DNA reads TGCAGTGCTAGTACAGGGAAGGGGGCCGGGGAGCTGTTTTTT.

This chain joins TRBV9 and TRBJ1-1; no firm D call. Trimming took off 1 base at V and 0 bases at J, with 10 bases between the two ends. The CDR3 length is 15 residues. Germline loops: CDR1 SGDLS, CDR2 YYNGEE. The CDR3 loop reads CASSVYEGMNTEAFF. CDR3 DNA: TGTGCCAGCAGCGTATATGAGGGAATGAACACTGAAGCTTTCTTT.

The chain carries TRBV6-1 and TRBJ2-1; D remains ambiguous. CDR3 length: 11 residues. Trimming took off 3 bases at V and 10 bases at J, with 7 bases between the two ends. Germline V CDR1 and CDR2: MNHNS, SASEGT. The CDR3: CASSELREQFF. The CDR3, as DNA: TGTGCCAGCAGTGAGCTGCGAGAGCAGTTCTTC.

The chain employs TRBV28 and TRBJ1-3, with D possibly TRBD1 on 5 matching bases. Trimming removed 7 bases at V and 0 bases at J, with 13 bases between. CDR1 is MDHEN, CDR2 SYDVKM, per germline. This CDR3 comprises 15 residues. DNA of the CDR3: TGTGCCAGCACGATGGGGGGGTACTCTGGAAACACCATATATTTT. It encodes CASTMGGYSGNTIYF.

The rearrangement links TRBV10-1 to TRBJ1-5; TRBD1 matches 8 bases. The CDR3 contains 17 residues. Germline loops: CDR1 WNHNN, CDR2 SYGVQD (reference sequence). The V segment lost 7 bases and the J segment 3 bases; nucleotides outside the gene matches: 14. The CDR3 coding sequence is TGCGCCAGCACCGATACGACAGGGGCCCCATCCAATCAGCCCCAGCATTTT. It encodes CASTDTTGAPSNQPQHF.

As concerns this clone: Different DNA sequences within this sample yield the same CDR3. The chain carries TRBV28 and TRBJ2-7; 8 bases line up with TRBD1. The CDR3 runs 15 residues. Per the germline V gene, CDR1 is MDHEN and CDR2 is SYDVKM. Trimming at V came to 1 base and at J to 3 bases, leaving 5 bases not matched to a gene. CDR3: CASSLSGQGSYEQYF. The CDR3 coding sequence is TGTGCCAGCAGTTTATCTGGACAGGGTAGCTACGAGCAGTACTTC.

The chain combines TRBV11-2 with TRBJ2-7; 7 bases match TRBD1. This CDR3 is 16 amino acids long. Germline CDR1 and CDR2: SGHAT and FQNNGV. V shed 5 bases, J shed 7 bases, and the junction held 17 bases outside the gene matches. CDR3 protein: CASSLSQRDSPGEQYF. The CDR3 DNA reads as TGTGCCAGCAGCCTATCGCAAAGGGACAGTCCAGGGGAGCAGTACTTC.

The chain couples TRBV27 to TRBJ2-1, with 12 bases fitting TRBD2. CDR1 MNHEY and CDR2 SMNVEV come from the germline V gene (reference sequence). This CDR3 is built from 21 residues. The V segment lost 4 bases and the J segment 2 bases; nucleotides outside the gene matches: 18. The CDR3 here is CASSYGLAGLTPPFTYNEQFF. CDR3 DNA: TGTGCCAGCAGTTACGGACTAGCGGGACTAACACCTCCCTTTACCTACAATGAGCAGTTCTTC.

The chain couples TRBV4-3 to TRBJ2-6; 10 nucleotides agree with TRBD1. Germline V gene lookup returns CDR1 LGHNA and CDR2 YSLEER. CDR3 size: 17 residues. With 4 bases clipped from V and 1 base from J, the junction kept 4 bases outside the gene matches. CDR3 sequence reads: CASSPTGGLSGANVLTF. In DNA form, the CDR3 reads TGCGCCAGCAGCCCGACAGGGGGCCTGTCTGGGGCCAACGTCCTGACTTTC.

V gene TRBV5-6 combines with J gene TRBJ1-5; maybe TRBD1 (5 bases). V was clipped by 3 bases and J by 4 bases, with 8 bases between them. This CDR3 has 13 amino acids. Germline CDR1 SGHDT, CDR2 YYEEEE. CDR3 DNA: TGTGCCAGCAGCTGGGGCCTTAATCAGCCCCAGCATTTT. This translates into CASSWGLNQPQHF.

This chain links TRBV2 with TRBJ2-3; TRBD2 matches 8 bases. Germline assignment: CDR1 SNHLY and CDR2 FYNNEI. The CDR3 extends over 14 amino acids. J was trimmed by 2 bases and V by 11 bases; bases with no gene match: 9. The CDR3 sequence: CAGGYGGATDTQYF. The CDR3 DNA reads as TGTGCCGGTGGATACGGGGGGGCCACAGATACGCAGTATTTT.

The rearrangement links TRBV13 to TRBJ2-3; tentative D call: TRBD1 (5 bases). The CDR3 extends over 14 amino acids. CDR1 and CDR2 from the germline V gene are PRHDT and FYEKMQ (reference sequence). The V gene lost 4 bases and the J gene lost 8 bases, with 16 bases spanning the gap. The CDR3 reads CASSSPDSSGTQYF. The CDR3 coding sequence is TGTGCCAGCAGCTCCCCTGACAGTTCAGGTACGCAGTATTTT.

Worth noting for this clone: An end of the junction differs from the germline gene, which may be a read error. This sequence joins TRBV6-5 and TRBJ1-4, with 7 nucleotides matching TRBD1. CDR3 length: 15 amino acids. Germline lookup yields CDR1 MNHEY and CDR2 SVGAGI. As DNA, the CDR3 is TGTGCCACCAGGCGGTCCGACAGGGACAGTGAAGAACTGCTTTTT. The encoded protein is CATRRSDRDSEELLF.

The V gene is TRBV27, the J gene TRBJ1-3; D ambiguous. Germline loops: CDR1 MNHEY, CDR2 SMNVEV (reference sequence). The CDR3 length is 16 residues. Trimming pared 2 bases from V and 7 bases from J, leaving 18 bases between. CDR3 protein: CASSLEERHAENTIYF. In DNA, the CDR3 is TGTGCCAGCAGTTTAGAGGAGAGGCATGCGGAGAACACCATATATTTT.

This clone was counted many times. The same CDR3 arises from other DNA sequences in this sample as well. The J gene is TRBJ2-7, the V gene TRBV7-9; the D gene is possibly TRBD1 (6 bases). This CDR3 is built from 14 residues. Germline V lookup: CDR1 SEHNR, CDR2 FQNEAQ (reference sequence). Trimming removed 0 bases from V and 2 bases from J, with 8 bases in between. Here the CDR3 reads CASSLAHRAYEQYF. Here the CDR3 DNA reads TGTGCCAGCAGCTTAGCGCACAGGGCCTACGAGCAGTACTTC.

The chain has TRBV20-1 and TRBJ2-1, with no clear D. In germline, CDR1 is DFQATT, CDR2 SNEGSKA (reference sequence). This CDR3 contains 11 residues. Trimming cost V 4 bases and J 4 bases, with 5 bases left between them. This chain's CDR3 is CSATRYNEQFF. The CDR3, as DNA: TGCAGTGCTACTCGGTACAATGAGCAGTTCTTC.

This clone has just one count. The V call is TRBV15, the J call TRBJ2-1; maybe TRBD1 (6 bases). V lost 0 bases, J lost 4 bases, and 10 bases lay in between. CDR1 and CDR2 (germline): LNHNV, YYDKDF (reference sequence). CDR3 length: 15 amino acids. The CDR3 DNA is TGTGCCACCAGCAGAGATCAAGGGGGTTACAATGAGCAGTTCTTC. It codes for CATSRDQGGYNEQFF.

V usage is TRBV18 and J usage is TRBJ2-5; TRBD1 is a possible D gene (6 bases). This CDR3 is 17 amino acids long. The germline gives CDR1 KGHSH, CDR2 LQKENI. V lost 0 bases, J lost 5 bases, and 19 bases lay in between. The CDR3 loop is CASSPPTRQVVGETQYF. As DNA, the CDR3 is TGTGCCAGCTCACCACCGACGCGACAGGTCGTAGGGGAGACCCAGTACTTC.